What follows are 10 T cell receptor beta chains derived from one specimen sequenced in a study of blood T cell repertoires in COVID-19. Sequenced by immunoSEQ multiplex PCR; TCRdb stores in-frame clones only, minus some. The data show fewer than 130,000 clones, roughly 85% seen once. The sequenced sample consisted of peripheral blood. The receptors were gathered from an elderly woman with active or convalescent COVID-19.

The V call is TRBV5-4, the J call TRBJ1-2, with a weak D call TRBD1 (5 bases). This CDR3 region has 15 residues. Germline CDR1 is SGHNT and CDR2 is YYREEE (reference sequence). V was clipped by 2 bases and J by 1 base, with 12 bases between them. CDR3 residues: CASSLYDSINYGYTF. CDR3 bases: TGTGCCAGCAGCTTATACGACAGCATTAACTATGGCTACACCTTC.

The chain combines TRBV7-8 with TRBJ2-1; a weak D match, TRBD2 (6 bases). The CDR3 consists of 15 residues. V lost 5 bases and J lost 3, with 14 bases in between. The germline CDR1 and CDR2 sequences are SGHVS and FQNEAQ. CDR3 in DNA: TGTGCCAGCAGCATCAACGGAGGGAGCTACAATGAGCAGTTCTTC. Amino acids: CASSINGGSYNEQFF.

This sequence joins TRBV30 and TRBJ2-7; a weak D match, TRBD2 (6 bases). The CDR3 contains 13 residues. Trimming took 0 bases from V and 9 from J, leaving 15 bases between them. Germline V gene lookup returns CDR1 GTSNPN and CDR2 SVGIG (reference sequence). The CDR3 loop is CAWSVHLSGLQYF. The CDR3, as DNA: TGTGCCTGGAGTGTACATTTAAGCGGGTTGCAGTACTTC.

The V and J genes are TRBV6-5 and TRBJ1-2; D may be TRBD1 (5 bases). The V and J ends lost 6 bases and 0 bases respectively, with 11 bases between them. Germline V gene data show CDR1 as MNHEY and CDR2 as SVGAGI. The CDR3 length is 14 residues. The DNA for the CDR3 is TGTGCCAGCAGAGTGGGGGGTACTAACTATGGCTACACCTTC. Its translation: CASRVGGTNYGYTF.

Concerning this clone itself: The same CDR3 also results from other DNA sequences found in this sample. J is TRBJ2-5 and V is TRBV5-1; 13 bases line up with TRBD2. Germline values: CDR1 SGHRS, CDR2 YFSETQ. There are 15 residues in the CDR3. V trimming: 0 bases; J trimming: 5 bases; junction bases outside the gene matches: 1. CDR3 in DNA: TGCGCCAGCAGCTTGGGGACTAGCGGGAGCGAGACCCAGTACTTC. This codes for CASSLGTSGSETQYF.

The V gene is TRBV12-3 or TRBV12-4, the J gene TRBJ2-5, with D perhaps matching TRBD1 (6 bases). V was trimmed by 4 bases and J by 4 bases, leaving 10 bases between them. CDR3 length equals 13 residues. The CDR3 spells CASSYGRGETQYF. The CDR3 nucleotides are TGTGCCAGCAGTTACGGCAGGGGAGAGACCCAGTACTTC.

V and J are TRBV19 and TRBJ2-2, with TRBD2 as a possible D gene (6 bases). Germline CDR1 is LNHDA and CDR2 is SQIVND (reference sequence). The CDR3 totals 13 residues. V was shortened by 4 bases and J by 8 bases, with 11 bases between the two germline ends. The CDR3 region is CASSNAAGGELFF. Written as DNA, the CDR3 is TGTGCCAGTAGTAACGCGGCGGGGGGGGAGCTGTTTTTT.

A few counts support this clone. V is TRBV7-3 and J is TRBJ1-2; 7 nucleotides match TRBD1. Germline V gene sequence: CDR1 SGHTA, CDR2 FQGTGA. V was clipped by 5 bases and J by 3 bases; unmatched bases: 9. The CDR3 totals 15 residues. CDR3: CASSAPTGVHYGYTF. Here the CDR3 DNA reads TGTGCCAGCAGCGCTCCCACAGGGGTACACTATGGCTACACCTTC.

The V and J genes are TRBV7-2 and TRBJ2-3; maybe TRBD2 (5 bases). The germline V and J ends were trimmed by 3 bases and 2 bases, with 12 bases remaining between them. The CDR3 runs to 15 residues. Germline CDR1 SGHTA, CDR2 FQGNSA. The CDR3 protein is CASSLGGLLTDTQYF. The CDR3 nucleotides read TGTGCCAGCAGCTTGGGTGGACTCCTCACAGATACGCAGTATTTT.

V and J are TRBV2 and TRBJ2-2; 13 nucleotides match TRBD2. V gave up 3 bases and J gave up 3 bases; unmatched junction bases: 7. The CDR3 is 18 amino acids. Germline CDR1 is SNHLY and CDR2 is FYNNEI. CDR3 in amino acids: CASSEGLAGTLDTGELFF. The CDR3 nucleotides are TGTGCCAGCAGTGAGGGACTAGCGGGAACTCTGGACACCGGGGAGCTGTTTTTT.